This entry lists 13 T cell receptor beta chains sequenced from one sample in a study of Graves' ophthalmopathy and Graves' hyperthyroidism. RNA transcripts served as template for amplifying TCR beta CDR3 sequences. The first-round RT-PCR employed HTBI primers together with the Qiagen OneStep RT-PCR kit. A multiplex PCR was then performed as the second round. TCRdb fed the multiplex PCR reads into MiXCR, producing one record per CDR3 protein. The table shows hundreds of thousands of distinct CDR3 sequences, with around 15% occurring only once. Sequencing was done on a sample of blood. These receptors were obtained from a woman aged 25-40 years with Graves' ophthalmopathy.

This clonotype was counted at least ten times. The rearrangement joins TRBV2 to TRBJ1-3, with 10 bases matching TRBD1. Germline-derived CDR1 and CDR2 are SNHLY and FYNNEI. V gave up 6 bases and J gave up 0 bases; unmatched junction bases: 5. The CDR3 extends over 16 amino acids. The CDR3 protein is CASSQRTGGSGNTIYF. DNA of the CDR3: TGTGCCAGCAGCCAACGGACAGGGGGCTCTGGAAACACCATATATTTT. Together with reference TRBV2 and TRBJ1-3, the CDR3 gives the full variable domain: EPEVTQTPSHQVTQMGQEVILRCVPISNHLYFYWYRQILGQKVEFLVSFYNNEISEKSEIFDDQFSVERPDGSNFTLKIRSTKLEDSAMYFCASSQRTGGSGNTIYFGEGSWLTVV.

This clonotype was recorded at least ten times. The chain links TRBV11-2 to TRBJ2-2; 8 positions agree with TRBD1. This CDR3 comprises 15 residues. Trimming at V came to 4 bases and at J to 5 bases, leaving 6 bases not matched to a gene. Germline CDR1 and CDR2: SGHAT and FQNNGV. The CDR3 loop reads CASSWQGAQTGELFF. The CDR3 DNA sequence: TGTGCCAGCAGCTGGCAGGGGGCGCAGACCGGGGAGCTGTTTTTT.

The genes are TRBV9 and TRBJ2-7, with 7 bases identical to TRBD2. CDR1 is SGDLS and CDR2 is YYNGEE in the germline V gene. After removal of 2 bases from V and 5 bases from J, the junction contained 13 bases not matched to a gene. This CDR3 has 16 amino acids. In DNA, the CDR3 is TGTGCCAGCAGCGTGGGTCCCGTTAGGCGGGAGAACGAGCAGTACTTC. Translation: CASSVGPVRRENEQYF.

This clonotype was seen ten or more times. The CDR3 sequence: CASSTDWVETQYF. In nucleotides, the CDR3 is TGTGCCAGCAGTACCGACTGGGTAGAGACCCAGTACTTC. The gene calls are TRBV27 and TRBJ2-5; D remains ambiguous. The CDR3 totals 13 residues. Germline-derived CDR1 and CDR2 are MNHEY and SMNVEV (reference sequence). Trimming removed 5 bases at V and 4 bases at J, with 11 bases between.

The chain carries TRBV30 and TRBJ1-1; D is ambiguous. The CDR3 totals 13 residues. CDR1 is GTSNPN and CDR2 is SVGIG in the germline V gene (reference sequence). The V end lost 2 bases, the J end lost 4 bases, and 11 bases lay between the germline ends. Here the CDR3 reads CAWSIILGTEAFF. The CDR3 DNA is TGTGCCTGGAGTATCATTTTGGGCACTGAAGCTTTCTTT.

In this sample, this clonotype turned up many times. The chain combines TRBV28 with TRBJ1-5; no reliable D call. V was clipped by 7 bases and J by 2 bases, with 15 bases between them. This CDR3 is built from 15 residues. Germline CDR1 and CDR2: MDHEN and SYDVKM. DNA for the CDR3: TGTGCCAGCACCCAGATTCTGGGTCGCAATCAGCCCCAGCATTTT. It encodes CASTQILGRNQPQHF.

This clonotype was counted at least ten times. J is TRBJ2-7 and V is TRBV7-9; D is possibly TRBD2 (6 bases). The CDR3 contains 15 residues. The V end lost 5 bases, the J end lost 4 bases, and 18 bases lay between the germline ends. Germline V lookup: CDR1 SEHNR, CDR2 FQNEAQ (reference sequence). The CDR3: CASSPPGTPSYEQYF. CDR3 DNA sequence: TGTGCCAGCAGCCCACCCGGGACTCCCTCTTACGAGCAGTACTTC.

This clonotype showed up many times. This chain joins TRBV20-1 and TRBJ1-3; no firm D call. V gave up 6 bases and J gave up 4 bases, with 10 bases separating them. Germline V CDR1 and CDR2: DFQATT, SNEGSKA (reference sequence). This CDR3 comprises 12 residues. The chain's CDR3 is CSADSLGNTIYF. The CDR3 DNA is TGCAGTGCCGACTCCCTGGGAAACACCATATATTTT.

This chain joins TRBV6-2 or TRBV6-3 and TRBJ2-7; 7 nucleotides line up with TRBD1. Germline V gives CDR1 MNHEY, CDR2 SVGEGT. The V gene end was trimmed by 0 bases and the J gene end by 9 bases; junction bases not matched to a gene: 14. The CDR3 totals 16 residues. This CDR3 is CASSYSLRDSSYAQYF. The DNA for the CDR3 is TGTGCCAGCAGTTACTCCCTCCGGGACAGCTCGTATGCGCAGTACTTC.

This clonotype was observed at least ten times. The rearrangement links TRBV11-3 to TRBJ2-2; D is unclear. This CDR3 spans 14 amino acids. The V and J ends lost 5 bases and 2 bases respectively, with 9 bases between them. CDR1 and CDR2 from the germline V gene are SGHNT and YENEEA. This chain's CDR3 is CASSRLFNTGELFF. CDR3 DNA sequence: TGTGCCAGCAGCCGACTCTTTAACACCGGGGAGCTGTTTTTT.

This clonotype appeared many times. J is TRBJ1-5 and V is TRBV28, with a weak D call TRBD1 (6 bases). Germline V gene sequence: CDR1 MDHEN, CDR2 SYDVKM. The length of the CDR3 is 12 residues. Trimming pared 6 bases from V and 7 bases from J, leaving 10 bases between. DNA of the CDR3: TGTGCCAGCAGGTACCAGGGGCAGCCCCAGCATTTT. It yields the protein CASRYQGQPQHF.

This clonotype occurred many times. V usage is TRBV5-1 and J usage is TRBJ1-2; TRBD1 agrees at 8 bases. Unmatched junction bases numbered 5, after V lost 4 bases and J lost 6 bases. The germline V gene has CDR1 SGHRS and CDR2 YFSETQ. The CDR3 extends over 13 amino acids. CDR3 sequence reads: CASSPDRVNGYTF. In DNA form, the CDR3 reads TGCGCCAGCAGCCCGGACAGGGTTAATGGCTACACCTTC.

This clonotype was seen at least ten times. The rearrangement links TRBV28 to TRBJ2-2; TRBD1 agrees at 9 bases. J gave up 6 bases and V 5 bases, and 10 bases lay outside the gene matches. In germline, CDR1 is MDHEN, CDR2 SYDVKM. The CDR3 is 16 amino acids. CDR3 DNA sequence: TGTGCCAGCAGTGCCACAGGGGGCGTGGGTCCCGGGGAGCTGTTTTTT. Translating it yields CASSATGGVGPGELFF.